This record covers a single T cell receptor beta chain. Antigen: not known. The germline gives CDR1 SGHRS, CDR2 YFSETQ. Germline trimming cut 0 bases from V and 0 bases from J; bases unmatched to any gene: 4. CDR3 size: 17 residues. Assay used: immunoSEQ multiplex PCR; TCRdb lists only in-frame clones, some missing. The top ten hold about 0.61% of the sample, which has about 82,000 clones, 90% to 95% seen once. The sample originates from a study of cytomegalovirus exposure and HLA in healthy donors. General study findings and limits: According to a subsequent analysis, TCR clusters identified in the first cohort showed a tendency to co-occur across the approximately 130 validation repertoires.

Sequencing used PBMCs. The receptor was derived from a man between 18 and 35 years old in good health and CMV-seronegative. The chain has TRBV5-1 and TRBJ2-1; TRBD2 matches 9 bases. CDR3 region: CASSLESGGFSYNEQFF. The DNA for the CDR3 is TGCGCCAGCAGCTTGGAAAGCGGGGGGTTCTCCTACAATGAGCAGTTCTTC. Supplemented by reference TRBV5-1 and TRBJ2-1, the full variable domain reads KAGVTQTPRYLIKTRGQQVTLSCSPISGHRSVSWYQQTPGQGLQFLFEYFSETQRNKGNFPGRFSGRQFSNSRSEMNVSTLELGDSALYLCASSLESGGFSYNEQFFGPGTRLTVL.